Below, one T cell receptor beta chain is given with its context. The sample belongs to a study of stem cell transplantation in POMP-related autoinflammatory disease. The wider study: After transplant, neutrophils and platelets showed 100% graft donor chimerism through one year.

Clones were read by immunoSEQ multiplex PCR, and TCRdb kept only the in-frame ones, dropping some. The sample lists tens of thousands of clones; just over 90% were seen once. V was shortened by 5 bases and J by 6 bases, with 7 bases between the two germline ends. This CDR3 region has 12 residues. CDR1 is WNHNN and CDR2 is SYGVQD in the germline V gene (reference sequence). This TCR came from a human patient with POMP-related autoinflammation and immune dysregulation (PRAID). A subset of T cells may come from the graft donor. The input for sequencing was CD4+ T cells from PBMCs, taken after stem cell transplantation. The chain combines TRBV10-1 with TRBJ2-2; no firm D call. CDR3 bases: TGCGCCAGCAGTTCCCGGGCCGGGGAGCTGTTTTTT. Its protein product is CASSSRAGELFF.